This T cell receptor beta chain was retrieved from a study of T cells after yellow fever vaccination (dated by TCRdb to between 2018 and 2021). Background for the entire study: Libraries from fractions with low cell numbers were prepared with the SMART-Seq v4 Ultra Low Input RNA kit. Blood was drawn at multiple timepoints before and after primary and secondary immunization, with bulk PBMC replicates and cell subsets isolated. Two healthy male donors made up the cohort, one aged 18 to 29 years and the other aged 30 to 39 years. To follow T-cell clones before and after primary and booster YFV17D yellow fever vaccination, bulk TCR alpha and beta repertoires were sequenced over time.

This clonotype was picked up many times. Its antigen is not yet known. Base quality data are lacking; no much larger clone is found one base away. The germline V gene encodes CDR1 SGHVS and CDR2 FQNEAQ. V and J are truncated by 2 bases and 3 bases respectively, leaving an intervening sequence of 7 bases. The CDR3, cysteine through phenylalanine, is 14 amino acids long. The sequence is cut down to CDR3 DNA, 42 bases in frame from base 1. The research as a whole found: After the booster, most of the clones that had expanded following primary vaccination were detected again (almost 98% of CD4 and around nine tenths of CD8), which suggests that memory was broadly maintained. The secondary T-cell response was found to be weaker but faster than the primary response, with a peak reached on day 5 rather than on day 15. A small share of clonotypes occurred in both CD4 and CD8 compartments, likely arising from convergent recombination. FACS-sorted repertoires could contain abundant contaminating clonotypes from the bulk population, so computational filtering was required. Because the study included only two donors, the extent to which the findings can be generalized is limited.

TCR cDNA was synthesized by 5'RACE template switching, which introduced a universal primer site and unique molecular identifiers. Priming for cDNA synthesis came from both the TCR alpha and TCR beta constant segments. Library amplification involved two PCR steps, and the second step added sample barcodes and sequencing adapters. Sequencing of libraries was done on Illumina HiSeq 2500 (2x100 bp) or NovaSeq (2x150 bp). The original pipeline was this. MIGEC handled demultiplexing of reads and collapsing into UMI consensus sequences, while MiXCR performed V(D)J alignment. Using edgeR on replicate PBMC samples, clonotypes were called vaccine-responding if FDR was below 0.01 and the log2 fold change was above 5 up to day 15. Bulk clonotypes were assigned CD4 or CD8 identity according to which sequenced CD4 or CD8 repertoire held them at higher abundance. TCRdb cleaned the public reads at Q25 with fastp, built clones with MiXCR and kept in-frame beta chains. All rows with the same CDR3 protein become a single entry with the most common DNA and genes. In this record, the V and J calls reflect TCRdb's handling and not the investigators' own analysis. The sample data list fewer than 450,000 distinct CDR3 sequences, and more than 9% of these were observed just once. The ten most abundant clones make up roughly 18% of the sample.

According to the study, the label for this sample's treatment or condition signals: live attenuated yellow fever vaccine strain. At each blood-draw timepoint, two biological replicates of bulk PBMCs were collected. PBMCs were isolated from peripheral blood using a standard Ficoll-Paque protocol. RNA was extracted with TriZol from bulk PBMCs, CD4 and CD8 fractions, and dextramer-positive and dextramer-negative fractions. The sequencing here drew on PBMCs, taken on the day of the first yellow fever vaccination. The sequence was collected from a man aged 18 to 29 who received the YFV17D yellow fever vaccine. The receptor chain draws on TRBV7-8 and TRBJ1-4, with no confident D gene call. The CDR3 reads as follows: CASSLMTANEKLFF. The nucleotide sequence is TGTGCCAGCAGCTTAATGACGGCTAATGAAAAACTGTTTTTT.